The present T cell receptor (beta chain) was sequenced within a study of Ad26.COV2.S vaccination and SARS-CoV-2 variants. Treatment meaning: some 20 received Ad26.COV2.S at low or high dose, single or two shots; roughly five received placebo; per-sample allocation not given. The investigators took samples on day 63 after the first vaccine or placebo injection. An Ad26 vector was used to express Wuhan-strain SARS-CoV-2 spike as the vaccine. This clone was observed once. Profiling relied on immunoSEQ multiplex PCR, and the TCRdb table lists in-frame clones only, not all of them. The table includes approximately 360,000 clones, 83% detected once. Trimming removed 1 base from V and 1 base from J, with 8 bases in between. The CDR3 extends over 15 amino acids. Germline CDR1 reads LGHNA; CDR2 reads YSLEER.

This specimen consisted of peripheral blood, obtained in a trial of Ad26.COV2.S vaccine versus placebo. This sequence originates from a person between 18 and 65 years old who received the Ad26.COV2.S COVID-19 vaccine or a placebo. V and J are TRBV4-3 and TRBJ1-5; D is undetermined. The DNA of the CDR3 is TGCGCCAGCAGCCAAGGGGTGGACAGCAATCAGCCCCAGCATTTT. This encodes CASSQGVDSNQPQHF.